This TCR beta chain was observed in a study of T cell changes during pregnancy in multiple sclerosis. Germline values: CDR1 SGHRS, CDR2 YFSETQ. This CDR3 is built from 14 residues. Germline trimming cut 1 base from V and 8 bases from J; bases unmatched to any gene: 5. Data came from immunoSEQ multiplex PCR; TCRdb stores just in-frame clones and leaves some out. The repertoire holds just over 30,000 clones, approximately 86% seen once, with roughly 10% in the top ten. This specimen consisted of CD8+ T cells from peripheral blood mononuclear cells, obtained in the first trimester of pregnancy. The chain links TRBV5-1 to TRBJ1-2; TRBD1 matches at 10 bases. The receptor was derived from a female donor with multiple sclerosis, enrolled in a pregnancy study. CDR3 sequence reads: CASSLQGQGIGYTF. The CDR3 bases are TGCGCCAGCAGCTTGCAGGGACAGGGGATCGGCTACACCTTC. The full variable domain, in which reference TRBV5-1 and TRBJ1-2 provide the parts outside the CDR3, is KAGVTQTPRYLIKTRGQQVTLSCSPISGHRSVSWYQQTPGQGLQFLFEYFSETQRNKGNFPGRFSGRQFSNSRSEMNVSTLELGDSALYLCASSLQGQGIGYTFGSGTRLTVV.